The clone carrying this T cell receptor beta chain appeared many times. Its antigen remains unknown. The junction had 4 bases not matched to a gene; V was cut back by 0 bases and J by 0 bases. Germline CDR1 is SGDLS and CDR2 is YYNGEE. The CDR3 loop spans 16 amino acids. Using quantitative 5'-RACE with molecular barcodes, the authors made TCR beta libraries. TCRdb independently ran MiXCR on the 5' RACE reads; one entry per CDR3 protein. The data hold about 42,000 distinct CDR3 sequences, with less than 3.5% observed a single time. The sample comes from a study of CD8 T cells in ankylosing spondylitis. Findings of the study overall: Some of the motif variants had earlier been found in reactive arthritis patients' fluid and blood. Significant enrichment of disease-linked clones was reported in matched ankylosing spondylitis synovial fluid.

The receptor comes from a male donor with ankylosing spondylitis or in good health (not recorded which). V usage is TRBV9 and J usage is TRBJ2-3; TRBD1 matches 7 bases. Sequencing input: blood, either unsorted or a sorted T cell fraction (not recorded which). Here the CDR3 reads CASSVGWGQSTDTQYF. The CDR3 coding sequence is TGTGCCAGCAGCGTAGGATGGGGACAGAGCACAGATACGCAGTATTTT.